This TCR beta chain was obtained from a study of T cells after somatic rescue of genetic block. CDR1 and CDR2 from the germline V gene are LNHDA and SQIVND (reference sequence). The V end was cut by 7 bases, the J end by 0 bases, with 8 bases between. This CDR3 is 13 amino acids long. Clones were sequenced by immunoSEQ multiplex PCR, and TCRdb holds only the in-frame ones, with some missing. The sample yields roughly 65,000 clones, 85% to 95% seen once. Sequencing was done on a sample of peripheral blood mononuclear cells (PBMCs). The chain has TRBV19 and TRBJ2-3; unclear D gene. The TCR was taken from a man in his forties. The CDR3 spells CASTDRSTDTQYF. The CDR3 DNA is TGTGCCAGTACCGATCGAAGCACAGATACGCAGTATTTT.